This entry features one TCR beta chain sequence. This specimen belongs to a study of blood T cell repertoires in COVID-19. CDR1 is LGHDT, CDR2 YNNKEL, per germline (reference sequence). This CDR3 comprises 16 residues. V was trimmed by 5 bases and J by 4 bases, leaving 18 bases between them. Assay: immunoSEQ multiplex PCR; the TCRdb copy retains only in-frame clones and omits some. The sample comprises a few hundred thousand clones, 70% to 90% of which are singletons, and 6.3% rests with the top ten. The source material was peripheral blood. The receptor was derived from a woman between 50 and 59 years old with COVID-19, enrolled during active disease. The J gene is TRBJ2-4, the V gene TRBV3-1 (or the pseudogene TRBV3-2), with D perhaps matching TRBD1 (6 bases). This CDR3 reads CASSAPRDRLKNIQYF. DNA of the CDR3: TGTGCCAGCAGCGCTCCCCGAGACAGGTTAAAAAACATTCAGTACTTC.